A selection of T cell receptor beta chains follows, all from one sample in a study of T cell changes during pregnancy in multiple sclerosis. Clones were sequenced by immunoSEQ multiplex PCR, and TCRdb holds only the in-frame ones, with some missing. Among about 42,000 clones listed, about 87% were seen once. This sample comprised CD4+ T cells from peripheral blood mononuclear cells, obtained in the second trimester of pregnancy. These receptors were taken from a female donor with multiple sclerosis, enrolled in a pregnancy study. Both conserved end residues are part of each CDR3. The D gene is left open where the match is weak. The size field is filled for only some rows; it gives once, few, many or a size class.

V	D	J	size	DNA	CDR3
TRBV7-2	NA	TRBJ2-3	NA	TGTGCCAGCAGCTTAGGTAGCAGAAGCACAGATACGCAGTATTTT	CASSLGSRSTDTQYF
TRBV5-1	TRBD1	TRBJ1-4	NA	TGCGCCAGCAGCTTGGGGGCAGGGGGCATGGGAGAAAAACTGTTTTTT	CASSLGAGGMGEKLFF
TRBV2	NA	TRBJ2-2	once	TGTGCCAGCAGTGAAGCAGGGGGGAGGGCGAACGGGGAGCTGTTTTTT	CASSEAGGRANGELFF
TRBV27	TRBD2	TRBJ2-5	NA	TGTGCCAGCAGTTTGGCCTCCGGGACTAGCGGGAGCGGGACCCAGTACTTC	CASSLASGTSGSGTQYF
TRBV7-8	TRBD2	TRBJ2-1	NA	TGTGCCAGCAGCTTGGGGACTAGCGGGGGTGAGCAGTTCTTC	CASSLGTSGGEQFF
TRBV5-6	NA	TRBJ2-5	NA	TGTGCCAGCAGCTCCCCAAGGGGGGAGACCCAGTACTTC	CASSSPRGETQYF
TRBV28	NA	TRBJ1-5	NA	TGTGCCAGCAGTTTCCCCCAGGGGTATCAGCCCCAGCATTTT	CASSFPQGYQPQHF
TRBV15	TRBD1	TRBJ2-2	few	TGTGCCACCAGCGGAACCAGGGGGTACACCGGGGAGCTGTTTTTT	CATSGTRGYTGELFF
TRBV11-1	TRBD2	TRBJ2-3	NA	TGTGCCAGCAGCCCCCAGGCGGGAGGGATTGGAACGCAGTATTTT	CASSPQAGGIGTQYF
TRBV5-1	TRBD1	TRBJ2-3	NA	TGCGCCAGTAGCTTGGCAGGACAGGGCGGGGCAGATACGCAGTATTTT	CASSLAGQGGADTQYF
TRBV6-5	NA	TRBJ1-1	NA	TGTGCCAGCAGCCGCCTAGGCACTGAAGCTTTCTTT	CASSRLGTEAFF